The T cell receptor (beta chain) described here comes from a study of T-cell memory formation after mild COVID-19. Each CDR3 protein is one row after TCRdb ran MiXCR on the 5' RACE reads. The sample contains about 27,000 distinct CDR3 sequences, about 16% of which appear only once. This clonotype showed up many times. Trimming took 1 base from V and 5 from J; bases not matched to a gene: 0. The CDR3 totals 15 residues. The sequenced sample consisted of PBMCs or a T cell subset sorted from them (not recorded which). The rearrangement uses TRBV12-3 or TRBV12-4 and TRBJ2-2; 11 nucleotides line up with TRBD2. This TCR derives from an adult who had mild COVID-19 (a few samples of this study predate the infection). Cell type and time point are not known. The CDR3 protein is CASSLGLAGTGELFF. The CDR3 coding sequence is TGTGCCAGCAGTTTAGGACTAGCGGGAACCGGGGAGCTGTTTTTT.